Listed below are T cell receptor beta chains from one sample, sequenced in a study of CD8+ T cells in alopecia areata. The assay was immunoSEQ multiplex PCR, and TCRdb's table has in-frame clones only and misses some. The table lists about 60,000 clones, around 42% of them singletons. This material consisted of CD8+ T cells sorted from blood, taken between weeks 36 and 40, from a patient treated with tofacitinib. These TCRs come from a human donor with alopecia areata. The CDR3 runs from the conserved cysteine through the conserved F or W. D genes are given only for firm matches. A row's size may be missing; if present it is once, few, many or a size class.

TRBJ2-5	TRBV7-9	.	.	CASSLAEDNQETQYF	TGTGCCAGCAGCTTAGCGGAGGACAACCAAGAGACCCAGTACTTC
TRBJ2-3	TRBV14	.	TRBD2	CASSPRRGGRTFTDTQYF	TGTGCCAGCAGCCCTAGACGTGGCGGGAGAACTTTCACAGATACGCAGTATTTT
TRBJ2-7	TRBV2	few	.	CASLSLVSSYEQYF	TGTGCCAGTCTTAGCCTGGTGAGCTCCTACGAGCAGTACTTC
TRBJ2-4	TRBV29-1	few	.	CSVEWDIQYF	TGCAGCGTTGAATGGGACATTCAGTACTTC
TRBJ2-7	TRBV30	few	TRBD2	CAWSVLGLAGEQYF	TGTGCCTGGAGTGTACTGGGACTAGCTGGCGAGCAGTACTTC
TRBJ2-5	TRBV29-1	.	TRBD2	CSVVTSGIGETQYF	TGCAGCGTAGTGACTAGCGGGATAGGGGAGACCCAGTACTTC
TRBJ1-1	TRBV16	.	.	CASSQMGGGNTEAFF	TGTGCCAGCAGCCAAATGGGGGGCGGGAACACTGAAGCTTTCTTT
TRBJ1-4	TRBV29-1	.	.	CSVARRGVREKLFF	TGCAGCGTTGCCCGCAGGGGCGTACGGGAAAAACTGTTTTTT
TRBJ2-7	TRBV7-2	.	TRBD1	CASSWTGNEQYF	TGTGCCAGCAGCTGGACAGGGAACGAGCAGTACTTC
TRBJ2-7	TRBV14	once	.	CASSLRTYEQYF	TGTGCCAGCAGCCTCCGAACCTACGAGCAGTACTTC
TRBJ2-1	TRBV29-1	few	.	CSVQLVEQFF	TGCAGCGTCCAACTAGTTGAGCAGTTCTTC
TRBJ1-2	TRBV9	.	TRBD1	CASRGTGNNYGYTF	TGTGCCAGCAGGGGGACAGGGAATAACTATGGCTACACCTTC
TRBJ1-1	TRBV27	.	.	CASSSGGGGGTEAFF	TGTGCCAGCAGTTCCGGGGGAGGGGGAGGCACTGAAGCTTTCTTT
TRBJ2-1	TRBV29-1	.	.	CSVDRTDTLDEQFF	TGCAGCGTTGACCGGACAGATACTTTGGATGAGCAGTTCTTC
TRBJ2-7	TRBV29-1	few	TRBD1	CSVRTGVGYEQYF	TGCAGCGTTCGGACAGGGGTTGGCTACGAGCAGTACTTC
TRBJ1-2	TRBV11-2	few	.	CASSLESSYSYGYTF	TGTGCCAGCAGCTTAGAGTCTTCGTATAGCTATGGCTACACCTTC
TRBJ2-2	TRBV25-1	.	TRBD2	CASTPREGRHTGELFF	TGTGCCAGCACCCCCAGGGAGGGGCGGCACACCGGGGAGCTGTTTTTT
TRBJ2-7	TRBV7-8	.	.	CASSGSYEQYF	TGTGCCAGCAGCGGCAGCTACGAGCAGTACTTC
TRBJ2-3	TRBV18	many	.	CASSTSPSSGDTQYF	TGTGCCAGCTCAACTAGCCCGTCGTCGGGGGATACGCAGTATTTT
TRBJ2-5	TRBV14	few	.	CASSLAGSWETQYF	TGTGCCAGCAGCCTCGCCGGTTCCTGGGAGACCCAGTACTTC
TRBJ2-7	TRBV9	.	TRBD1	CASSVAGTEPYEQYF	TGTGCCAGCAGCGTCGCCGGGACAGAACCCTACGAGCAGTACTTC
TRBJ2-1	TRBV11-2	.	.	CASSPKKLGYNEQFF	TGTGCCAGCAGCCCAAAGAAGCTAGGCTACAATGAGCAGTTCTTC
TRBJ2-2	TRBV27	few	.	CASSSNSRGLGGELFF	TGTGCCAGCAGCTCTAATTCTAGGGGTCTTGGCGGGGAGCTGTTTTTT
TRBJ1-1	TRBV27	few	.	CASRGASWEAFF	TGTGCCAGCAGAGGGGCGAGTTGGGAGGCTTTCTTT
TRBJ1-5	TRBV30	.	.	CAWSVSSVGRQPQHF	TGTGCCTGGAGTGTGTCTAGCGTAGGTCGTCAGCCCCAGCATTTT
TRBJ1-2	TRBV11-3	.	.	CASSPLGYYGYTF	TGTGCCAGCAGCCCGTTAGGATACTACGGCTACACCTTC
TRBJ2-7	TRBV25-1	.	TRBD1	CASSENPGQGAVYEQYF	TGTGCCAGCAGTGAAAACCCAGGACAGGGCGCCGTCTACGAGCAGTACTTC
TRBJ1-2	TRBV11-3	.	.	CASSLASGDGYTF	TGTGCCAGCAGCTTAGCTTCAGGAGATGGCTACACCTTC
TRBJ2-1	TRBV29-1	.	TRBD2	CSAVPGGPAYEQFF	TGCAGCGCTGTGCCGGGAGGGCCGGCTTATGAGCAGTTCTTC
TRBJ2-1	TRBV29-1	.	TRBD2	CRVAGGYNEQFF	TGCAGAGTAGCGGGAGGCTACAATGAGCAGTTCTTC
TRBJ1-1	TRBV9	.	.	CASSPLAGELGTEAFF	TGTGCCAGCAGCCCTTTGGCCGGGGAGCTGGGCACTGAAGCTTTCTTT
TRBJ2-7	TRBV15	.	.	CATSRAPQAFSYEQYF	TGTGCCACCAGCAGAGCTCCCCAGGCCTTCTCCTACGAGCAGTACTTC
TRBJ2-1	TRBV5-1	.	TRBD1	CASSPPGQGVNEQFF	TGCGCCAGCAGCCCCCCGGGACAGGGGGTGAATGAGCAGTTCTTC
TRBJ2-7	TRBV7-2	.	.	CASSPGPSGGYEQYF	TGTGCCAGCAGCCCGGGGCCCTCCGGAGGTTACGAGCAGTACTTC
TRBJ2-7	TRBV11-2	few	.	CASSLGIGGSSEQYF	TGTGCCAGCAGCTTAGGGATCGGAGGGTCTAGCGAGCAGTACTTC
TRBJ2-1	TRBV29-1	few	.	CSVPTGSSYNEQFF	TGCAGCGTCCCTACAGGGAGCTCCTACAATGAGCAGTTCTTC
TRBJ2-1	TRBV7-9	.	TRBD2	CASRFGLAGGDEQFF	TGTGCCAGCCGCTTCGGGCTAGCGGGAGGGGATGAGCAGTTCTTC
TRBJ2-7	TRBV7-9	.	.	CASSFADYEQYF	TGTGCCAGCAGCTTCGCGGACTACGAGCAGTACTTC
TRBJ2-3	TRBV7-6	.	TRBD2	CASSLEAGLIGDTQYF	TGTGCCAGCAGCTTAGAGGCGGGACTAATTGGAGATACGCAGTATTTT
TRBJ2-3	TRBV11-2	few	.	CASSLPRGTGTDTQYF	TGTGCCAGCAGCTTACCTCGCGGGACTGGCACAGATACGCAGTATTTT
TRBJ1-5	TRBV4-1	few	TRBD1	CASSQDQGANQPQHF	TGCGCCAGCAGCCAAGATCAGGGGGCGAATCAGCCCCAGCATTTT
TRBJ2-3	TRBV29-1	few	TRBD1	CSVGDRGTDTQYF	TGCAGCGTGGGGGACAGGGGTACAGATACGCAGTATTTT
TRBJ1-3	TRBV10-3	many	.	CAISGKSGNTIYF	TGTGCCATCTCTGGGAAGTCGGGAAACACCATATATTTT
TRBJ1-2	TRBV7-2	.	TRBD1	CASSQRTGADGYTF	TGTGCCAGCAGCCAACGGACAGGGGCGGACGGCTACACCTTC
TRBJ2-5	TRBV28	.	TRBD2	CASTHEWGTSGRETQYF	TGTGCCAGCACACACGAATGGGGGACTAGCGGGAGGGAGACCCAGTACTTC
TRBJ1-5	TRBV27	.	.	CASSFSTGQPQHF	TGTGCCAGCAGTTTCTCTACGGGGCAGCCCCAGCATTTT
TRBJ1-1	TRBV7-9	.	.	CASSLDSREAFF	TGTGCCAGCAGCTTAGACAGTAGGGAAGCTTTCTTT
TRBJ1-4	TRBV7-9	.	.	CASSLRDATNEKLFF	TGTGCCAGCAGCCTAAGGGATGCAACTAATGAAAAACTGTTTTTT